This T cell receptor beta chain was identified in a study of metastatic and nonmetastatic thyroid tumors (dated by TCRdb to between 2020 and 2021). General notes on the study: For patients with malignant and with benign thyroid disease, the researchers compared repertoires between peripheral blood samples and tumor or nodule tissue samples.

The receptor library was made with PCR. TCRdb shows the sequencer as Illumina HiSeq 4000. High-throughput sequencing was used to profile the TCR beta-chain CDR3 region of each patient. The authors processed their data as follows. The researchers built a classifier to tell apart papillary thyroid cancer patients with distant metastasis, based on CDR3 differences among clinicopathological groups. To measure repertoire diversity the researchers used the Shannon index, while the Morisita-Horn index served to gauge how similar the tumor and blood repertoires were. TCRdb reprocessed the public reads (quality trimming at Q25 with fastp, clone calling with MiXCR) and kept in-frame beta chains. It is TCRdb's table, rather than the study itself, that gives the V and J calls and clone size. This sample lists around 7,000 clones; 30% to 40% were detected once. Approximately 12% of the sample goes to the ten largest clones.

Comments on this clone: This clone's antigen is unknown. Sequence at one end of the junction differs from germline and may be a read error.

No treatment had been received by any patient before thyroid surgery. The study retrospectively analysed patient clinical samples collected from about 2012 to 2018 using T-cell receptor beta sequencing. From its cysteine to its phenylalanine, the CDR3 spans 14 amino acids. Kept here is only the CDR3 DNA, which spans 42 bases and is read in frame from base 1. CDR1 and CDR2 were assigned from the germline V gene (reference sequence) as SEHNR and FQNEAQ. What the research found in general, with its limitations: In both blood and tumor samples, TCR beta diversity was reported to be significantly higher in malignant tumors than in benign nodules.

The chain links TRBV7-9 with TRBJ2-7; 9 of the junction bases match TRBD2. This TCR was sampled from a female donor with papillary thyroid cancer or a benign thyroid nodule (not recorded which). Some clones in this sample may be carry-over from other donors' samples. Sequenced material: adjacent normal tissue. The nucleotide sequence reads TGTGCCAGCAGTTCTAGCGGGACCCCTCGGGAGCAATACTTC. Translated, it gives CASSSSGTPREQYF. Full variable domain (CDR3 extended with the reference TRBV7-9 and TRBJ2-7 proteins): DTGVSQNPRHKITKRGQNVTFRCDPISEHNRLYWYRQTLGQGPEFLTYFQNEAQLEKSRLLSDRFSAERPKGSFSTLEIQRTEQGDSAMYLCASSSSGTPREQYFGPGTRLTVT.